These 8 T cell receptor beta chains were all obtained from the same sample, sequenced in a study of PD-1 blockade in mismatch repair-deficient tumors (dated by TCRdb to about 2017). Receptor amplification or capture employed the immunoSEQ multiplex PCR assay. TCRdb took over this immuneACCESS table, retaining in-frame rearrangements with V and J assigned. Such tables are incomplete; in checked studies, under half of the missing clones stem from an unresolved V gene, and the remainder is unexplained. In this sample the table shows 120,000 or so clones, roughly 86% of which occur a single time. Clones ranked in the top ten supply 12% of the sample. The source material was peripheral blood, sampled approximately 72 weeks after starting pembrolizumab. Source of these receptors: an adult with mismatch repair-deficient cancer.

V usage is TRBV28 and J usage is TRBJ2-5, with 7 bases aligning to TRBD1. The CDR3 is 17 residues long. Trimming removed 2 bases from V and 3 bases from J; junction bases left unmatched: 12. Germline V CDR1 and CDR2: MDHEN, SYDVKM. Here the CDR3 DNA reads TGTGCCAGCAGTTTACGGCGAGCGGAGGACAGGAAAGAGACCCAGTACTTC. Translation: CASSLRRAEDRKETQYF.

A word on this clone: The identical CDR3 is also encoded by other nucleotide sequences in the sample. The chain combines TRBV28 with TRBJ1-2, with unresolved D. Germline loops: CDR1 MDHEN, CDR2 SYDVKM. V was pared by 6 bases and J by 3 bases, with 14 bases between. This CDR3 spans 14 amino acids. The CDR3 sequence is CASSLRGGYYGYTF. As DNA, the CDR3 is TGTGCCAGCAGCCTCCGCGGCGGATACTATGGCTACACCTTC.

The CDR3 DNA sequence: TGTGCCAGCAGCCACGTATCACCAGGGGATGAAGCTTTCTTT. It translates to CASSHVSPGDEAFF. This chain uses TRBV7-9 with TRBJ1-1; a possible D gene is TRBD1 (6 bases). The CDR3 has 14 amino acids. Trimming cost V 5 bases and J 7 bases, with 17 bases left between them. Germline V gives CDR1 SEHNR, CDR2 FQNEAQ (reference sequence).

The chain couples TRBV6-1 to TRBJ2-3; D is perhaps TRBD1 (6 bases). Deletions cut 2 bases from V and 3 bases from J, with 12 bases between. The CDR3 contains 15 residues. CDR1 and CDR2 (germline): MNHNS, SASEGT. The CDR3 spells CASSEQGMGTDTQYF. The DNA for the CDR3 is TGTGCCAGCAGTGAACAGGGGATGGGGACAGATACGCAGTATTTT.

This sequence joins TRBV9 and TRBJ2-3; weak D call: TRBD2 (6 bases). V lost 0 bases, J lost 3 bases, and 14 bases lay in between. Looked up from germline, CDR1 is SGDLS and CDR2 is YYNGEE. There are 16 residues in the CDR3. This chain's CDR3 is CASSVGTSRGTDTQYF. The CDR3, as DNA: TGTGCCAGCAGCGTAGGGACGAGCCGGGGGACAGATACGCAGTATTTT.

The chain couples TRBV7-9 to TRBJ2-2; 12 nucleotides agree with TRBD2. From germline, CDR1 is SEHNR and CDR2 FQNEAQ (reference sequence). With V trimmed by 4 bases and J by 6 bases, 6 bases remained unmatched. This CDR3 spans 16 amino acids. The CDR3 is CASSSKTSGSPGELFF. CDR3 in DNA: TGTGCCAGCAGCTCGAAGACTAGCGGGAGTCCCGGGGAGCTGTTTTTT.

The J gene is TRBJ1-1, the V gene TRBV13; tentatively, D is TRBD1 (5 bases). The CDR3 covers 13 residues. The V and J ends lost 6 bases and 3 bases respectively, with 11 bases between them. Looked up from germline, CDR1 is PRHDT and CDR2 is FYEKMQ (reference sequence). CDR3 in DNA: TGTGCCAGCAGACAGGTTATATACACTGAAGCTTTCTTT. Amino acid sequence: CASRQVIYTEAFF.

This rearrangement joins TRBV9 to TRBJ1-1; D perhaps matches TRBD1 (6 bases). V lost 0 bases and J lost 1, with 7 bases in between. CDR1 and CDR2 (germline): SGDLS, YYNGEE. CDR3 length equals 14 residues. DNA for the CDR3: TGTGCCAGCAGCGTAGAGGGACAGAACACTGAAGCTTTCTTT. Encoded protein: CASSVEGQNTEAFF.